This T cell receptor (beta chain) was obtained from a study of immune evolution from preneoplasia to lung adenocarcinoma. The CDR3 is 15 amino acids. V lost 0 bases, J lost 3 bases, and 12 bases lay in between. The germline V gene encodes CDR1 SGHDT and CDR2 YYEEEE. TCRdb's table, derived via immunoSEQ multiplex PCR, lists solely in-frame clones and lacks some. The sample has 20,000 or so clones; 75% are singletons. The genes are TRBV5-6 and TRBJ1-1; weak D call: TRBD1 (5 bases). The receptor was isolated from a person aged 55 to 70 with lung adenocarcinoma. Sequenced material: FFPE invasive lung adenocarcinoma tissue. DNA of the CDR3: TGTGCCAGCAGCTTGGTGCTGGGGGGGGACACTGAAGCTTTCTTT. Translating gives CASSLVLGGDTEAFF. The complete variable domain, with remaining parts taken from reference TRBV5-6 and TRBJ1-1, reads DAGVTQSPTHLIKTRGQQVTLRCSPKSGHDTVSWYQQALGQGPQFIFQYYEEEERQRGNFPDRFSGHQFPNYSSELNVNALLLGDSALYLCASSLVLGGDTEAFFGQGTRLTVV.